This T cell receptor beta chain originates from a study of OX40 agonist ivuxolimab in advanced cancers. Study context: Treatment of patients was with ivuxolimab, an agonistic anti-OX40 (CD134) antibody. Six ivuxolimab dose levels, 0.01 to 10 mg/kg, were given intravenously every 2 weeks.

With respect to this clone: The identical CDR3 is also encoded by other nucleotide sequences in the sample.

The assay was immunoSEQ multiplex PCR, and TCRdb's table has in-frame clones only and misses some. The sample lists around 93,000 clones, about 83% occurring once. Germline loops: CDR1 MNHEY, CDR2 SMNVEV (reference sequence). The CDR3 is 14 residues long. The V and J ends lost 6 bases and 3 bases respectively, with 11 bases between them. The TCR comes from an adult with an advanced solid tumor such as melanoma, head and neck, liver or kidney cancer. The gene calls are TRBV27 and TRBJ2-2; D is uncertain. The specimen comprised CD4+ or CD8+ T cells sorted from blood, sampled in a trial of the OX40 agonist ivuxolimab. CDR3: CASSLFRDTGELFF. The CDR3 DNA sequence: TGTGCCAGCAGCCTATTTAGGGACACCGGGGAGCTGTTTTTT.